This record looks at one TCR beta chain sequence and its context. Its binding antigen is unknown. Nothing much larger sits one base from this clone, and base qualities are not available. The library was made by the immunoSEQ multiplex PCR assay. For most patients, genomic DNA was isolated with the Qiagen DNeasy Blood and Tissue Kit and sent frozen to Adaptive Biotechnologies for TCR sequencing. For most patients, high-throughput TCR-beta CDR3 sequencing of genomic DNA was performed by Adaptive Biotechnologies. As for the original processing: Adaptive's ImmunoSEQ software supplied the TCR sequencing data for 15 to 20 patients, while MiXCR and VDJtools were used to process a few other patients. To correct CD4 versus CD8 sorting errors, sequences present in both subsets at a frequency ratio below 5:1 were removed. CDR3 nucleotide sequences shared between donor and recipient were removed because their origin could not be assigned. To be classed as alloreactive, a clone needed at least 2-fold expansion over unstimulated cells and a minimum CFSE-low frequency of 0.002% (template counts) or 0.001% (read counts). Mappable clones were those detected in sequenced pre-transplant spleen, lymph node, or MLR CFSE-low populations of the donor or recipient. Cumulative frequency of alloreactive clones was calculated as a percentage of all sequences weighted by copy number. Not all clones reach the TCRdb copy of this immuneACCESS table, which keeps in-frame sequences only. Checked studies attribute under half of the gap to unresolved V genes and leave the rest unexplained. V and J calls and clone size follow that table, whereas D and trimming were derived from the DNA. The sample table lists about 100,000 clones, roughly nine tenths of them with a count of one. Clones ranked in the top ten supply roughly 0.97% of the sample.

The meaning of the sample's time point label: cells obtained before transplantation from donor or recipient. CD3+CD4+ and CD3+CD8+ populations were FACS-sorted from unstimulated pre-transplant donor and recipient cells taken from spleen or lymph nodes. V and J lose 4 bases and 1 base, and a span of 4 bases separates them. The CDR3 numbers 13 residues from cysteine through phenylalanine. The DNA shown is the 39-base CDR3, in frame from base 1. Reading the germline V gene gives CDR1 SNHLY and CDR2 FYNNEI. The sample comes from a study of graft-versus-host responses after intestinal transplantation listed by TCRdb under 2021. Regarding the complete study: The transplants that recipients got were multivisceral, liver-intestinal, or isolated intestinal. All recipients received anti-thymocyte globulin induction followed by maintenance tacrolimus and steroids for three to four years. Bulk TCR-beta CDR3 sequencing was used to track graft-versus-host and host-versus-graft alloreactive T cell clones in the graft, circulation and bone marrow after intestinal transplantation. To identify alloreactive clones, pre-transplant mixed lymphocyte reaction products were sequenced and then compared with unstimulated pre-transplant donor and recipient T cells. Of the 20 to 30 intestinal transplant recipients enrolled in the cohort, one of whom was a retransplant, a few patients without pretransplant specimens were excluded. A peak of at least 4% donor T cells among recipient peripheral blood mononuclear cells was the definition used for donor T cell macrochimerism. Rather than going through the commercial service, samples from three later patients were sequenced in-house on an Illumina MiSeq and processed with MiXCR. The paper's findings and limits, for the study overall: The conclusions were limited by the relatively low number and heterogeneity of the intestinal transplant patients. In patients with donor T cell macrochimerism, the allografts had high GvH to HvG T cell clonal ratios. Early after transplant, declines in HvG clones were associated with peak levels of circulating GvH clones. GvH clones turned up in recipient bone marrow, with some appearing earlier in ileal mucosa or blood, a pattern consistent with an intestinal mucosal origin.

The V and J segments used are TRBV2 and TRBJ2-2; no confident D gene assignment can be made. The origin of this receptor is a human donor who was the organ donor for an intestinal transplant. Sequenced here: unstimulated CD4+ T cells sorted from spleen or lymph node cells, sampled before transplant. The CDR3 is CASSGRNTGELFF. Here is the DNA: TGTGCCAGCAGTGGAAGGAACACCGGGGAGCTGTTTTTT.